This T cell receptor beta chain was found in a study of cytomegalovirus exposure and HLA in healthy donors. Study as a whole: A prior study identified 117 million unique TCR beta sequences from about 200 million T cells.

It was with 60 Vbeta and 13 Jbeta primers that the PCR ran. Repertoires were generated with immunoSEQ multiplex PCR, while TCRdb's copy carries only in-frame clones and drops some. The sample table includes approximately 93,000 clones. The study, taken as a whole, reports: Donors belonging to an Asian-associated ancestry cluster reportedly showed fewer N-insertions in productive TCRs than the roughly 670-donor mean, according to what a later analysis found. Confirmation in vitro established that a few CMV-associated chains were specific for CMV antigens. The classifier was said to identify cytomegalovirus status with high specificity and sensitivity.

Turning to this clone: What it binds is not known.

Germline V gene data show CDR1 as GTSNPN and CDR2 as SVGIG (reference sequence). The CDR3 contains 15 residues. V lost 4 bases to trimming and J lost 0 bases; unmatched junction nucleotides: 3. This clonotype was obtained from a woman in her twenties or thirties in good health and CMV-seronegative. The V gene is TRBV30, the J gene TRBJ2-2; 9 bases map to TRBD1. The sequencing input was PBMCs. In DNA, the CDR3 is TGTGCCTGGAATCGACAGGGGGCGAACACCGGGGAGCTGTTTTTT. As protein: CAWNRQGANTGELFF.